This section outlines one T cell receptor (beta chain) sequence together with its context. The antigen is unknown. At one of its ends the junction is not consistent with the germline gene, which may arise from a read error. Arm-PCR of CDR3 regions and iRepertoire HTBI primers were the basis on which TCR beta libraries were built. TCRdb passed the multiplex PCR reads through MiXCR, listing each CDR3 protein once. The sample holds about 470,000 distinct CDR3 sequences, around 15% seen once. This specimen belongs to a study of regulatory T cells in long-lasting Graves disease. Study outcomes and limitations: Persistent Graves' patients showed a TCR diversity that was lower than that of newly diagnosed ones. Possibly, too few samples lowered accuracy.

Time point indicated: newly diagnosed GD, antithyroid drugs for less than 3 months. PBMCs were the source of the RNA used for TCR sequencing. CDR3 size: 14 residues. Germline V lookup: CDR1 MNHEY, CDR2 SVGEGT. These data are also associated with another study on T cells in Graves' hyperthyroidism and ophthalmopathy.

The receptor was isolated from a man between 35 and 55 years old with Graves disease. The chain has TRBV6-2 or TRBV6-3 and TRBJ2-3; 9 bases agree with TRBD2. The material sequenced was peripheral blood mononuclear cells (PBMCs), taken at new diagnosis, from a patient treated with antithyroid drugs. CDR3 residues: CASSSGLATDAQYF. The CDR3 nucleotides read TGTGCCAGCAGTTCGGGACTAGCCACAGATGCGCAGTATTTT.